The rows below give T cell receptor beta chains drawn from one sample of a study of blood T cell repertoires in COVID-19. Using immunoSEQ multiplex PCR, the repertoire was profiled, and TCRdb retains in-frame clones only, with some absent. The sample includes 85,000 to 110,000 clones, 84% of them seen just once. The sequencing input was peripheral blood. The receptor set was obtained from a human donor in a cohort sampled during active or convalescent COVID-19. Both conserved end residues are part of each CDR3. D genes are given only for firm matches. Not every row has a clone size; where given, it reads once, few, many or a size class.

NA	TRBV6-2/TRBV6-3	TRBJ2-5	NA	TGTGCCAGCAGTTTGCTTCGGGGTGAGACCCAGTACTTC	CASSLLRGETQYF
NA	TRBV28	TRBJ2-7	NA	TGTGCCAGCAGTCCGCCGGGATCCCGAGACTTCTACGAGCAGTACTTC	CASSPPGSRDFYEQYF
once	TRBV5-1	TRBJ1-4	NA	TGCGCCAGCAGCTTGTTCCCAGGGGACGATGAAAAACTGTTTTTT	CASSLFPGDDEKLFF
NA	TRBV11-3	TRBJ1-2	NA	TGTGCCAGCAGCTTAGTGGGGCAAGAGGGCTACACCTTC	CASSLVGQEGYTF
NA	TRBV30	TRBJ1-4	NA	TGTGCCTGGAGTGCTCCCCCGTCGGGGGGAAAACTGTTTTTT	CAWSAPPSGGKLFF
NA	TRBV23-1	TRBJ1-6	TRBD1	TGCGCCAGCAGTCCCCCGACAGGGCGCCGGGATTCACCCCTCCACTTT	CASSPPTGRRDSPLHF
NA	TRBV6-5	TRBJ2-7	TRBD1	TGTGCCAGCAGGAAACCGGGACAGTTCTACGAGCAGTACTTC	CASRKPGQFYEQYF
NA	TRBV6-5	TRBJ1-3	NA	TGTGCCACCCGGGGTAGTGGAAACACCATATATTTT	CATRGSGNTIYF
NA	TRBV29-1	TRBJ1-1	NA	TGCAGCGTTGGCAGGGTGTATGGGAACACTGAAGCTTTCTTT	CSVGRVYGNTEAFF
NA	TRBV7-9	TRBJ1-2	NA	TGTGCCAGCAGGAGACGGGGCTATGGCTACACCTTC	CASRRRGYGYTF
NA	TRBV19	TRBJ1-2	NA	TGTGCCAGTAGTTCCCGAAACAGGGAAAGCTATGGCTACACCTTC	CASSSRNRESYGYTF
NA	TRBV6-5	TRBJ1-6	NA	TGTGCCAGCAGTCGTACCGGGAGCTTGAATTCACCCCTCCACTTT	CASSRTGSLNSPLHF
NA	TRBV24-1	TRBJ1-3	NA	TGTGCCACAGGGGCTGGAAACACCATATATTTT	CATGAGNTIYF
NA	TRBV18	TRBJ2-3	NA	TGTGCCAGCTCACCGGGACTCAGCACAGATACGCAGTATTTT	CASSPGLSTDTQYF
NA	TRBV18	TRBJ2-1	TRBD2	TGTGCCAGCTCACCACCGACGAAGACTAGCTCCGATGAGCAGTTCTTC	CASSPPTKTSSDEQFF
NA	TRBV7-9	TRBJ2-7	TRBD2	TGTGCCAGCAGCTTAGAGCGGGGGCCCTACGAGCAGTACTTC	CASSLERGPYEQYF
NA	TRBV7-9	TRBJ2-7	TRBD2	TGTGCCAGCATCAGGGGACTAGCGGGGTTCGACGAGCAGTACTTC	CASIRGLAGFDEQYF
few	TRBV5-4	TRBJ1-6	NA	TGTGCCAGCAGCTTGCCGCAGGGGAAGAATTCACCCCTCCACTTT	CASSLPQGKNSPLHF
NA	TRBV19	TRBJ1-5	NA	TGTGCCAGTAGTTGGGACAAGTTCCGCAATCAGCCCCAGCATTTT	CASSWDKFRNQPQHF
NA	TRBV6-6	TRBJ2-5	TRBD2	TGTGCCAGCAACGGACTAGCGGGGGAGACCCAGTACTTC	CASNGLAGETQYF
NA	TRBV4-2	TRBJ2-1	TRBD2	TGTGCCAGCAGCCAAGAGATTGAACTAGCGACGAATGAGCAGTTCTTC	CASSQEIELATNEQFF
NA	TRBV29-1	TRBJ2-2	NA	TGCAGCGCTGGAACAGGCTTTAACACCGGGGAGCTGTTTTTT	CSAGTGFNTGELFF
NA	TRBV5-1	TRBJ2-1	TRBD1	TGCGCCAGCAGCCGAGACAGGGTTGGTAACAATGAGCAGTTCTTC	CASSRDRVGNNEQFF
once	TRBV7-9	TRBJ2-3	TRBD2	TGTGCCAGCAGCAGACTAGCGGGGGGGCCAGATACGCAGTATTTT	CASSRLAGGPDTQYF
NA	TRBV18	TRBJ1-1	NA	TGTGCCAGCTCACCTTGGGGGGAGAACACTGAAGCTTTCTTT	CASSPWGENTEAFF